The next 10 T cell receptor beta chains were all read from a single sample in a study of cytomegalovirus exposure and HLA in healthy donors. A multiplex PCR was run with 60 Vbeta primers and 13 Jbeta primers. Some clones are missing from TCRdb's copy, which holds only in-frame ones; the method was immunoSEQ multiplex PCR. The sample lists fewer than 200,000 clones; roughly 80% were seen once. The specimen sequenced was PBMCs. Receptors were obtained from a man between 25 and 39 years old in good health and CMV-seropositive.

This clone was seen a single time. The chain uses TRBV19 and TRBJ2-5; 7 bases map to TRBD1. J lost 4 bases, V lost 5 bases, and 4 bases had no gene match. The CDR3 covers 13 residues. CDR1 is LNHDA, CDR2 SQIVND, per germline (reference sequence). CDR3 in DNA: TGTGCCAGTAGTTGGACAGGTGGAGAGACCCAGTACTTC. This codes for CASSWTGGETQYF.

The chain recombines TRBV7-2 with TRBJ1-4; D might be TRBD1 (6 bases). CDR1 is SGHTA, CDR2 FQGNSA, per germline. CDR3 size: 14 residues. Trimming removed 5 bases at V and 7 bases at J, with 14 bases between. The CDR3 DNA reads TGTGCCAGCAGCGTTACAGGGTTAGCTGAAAAACTGTTTTTT. It translates to CASSVTGLAEKLFF. The full variable domain, with the rest looked up from reference TRBV7-2 and TRBJ1-4, is GAGVSQSPSNKVTEKGKDVELRCDPISGHTALYWYRQSLGQGLEFLIYFQGNSAPDKSGLPSDRFSAERTGGSVSTLTIQRTQQEDSAVYLCASSVTGLAEKLFFGSGTQLSVL.

This clone was recorded a few times. V gene TRBV4-1 combines with J gene TRBJ2-7; D is perhaps TRBD1 (5 bases). The CDR3 runs to 17 residues. Per the germline V gene, CDR1 is MGHRA and CDR2 is YSYEKL. Trimming shortened V by 0 bases and J by 1 base, and 16 bases separated the two germline ends. CDR3: CASSQEQAASFSYEQYF. DNA of the CDR3: TGCGCCAGCAGCCAAGAACAGGCAGCTTCATTTTCCTACGAGCAGTACTTC.

CDR3 region: CASRKTGTTNTEAFF. CDR3 DNA sequence: TGCGCCAGCAGAAAGACCGGGACAACAAACACTGAAGCTTTCTTT. V and J are TRBV5-1 and TRBJ1-1; a weak D match, TRBD1 (6 bases). Germline loops: CDR1 SGHRS, CDR2 YFSETQ. V dropped 5 bases and J dropped 2 bases, with 16 bases sitting between them. The CDR3 length is 15 residues. The whole variable domain, remainder taken from reference TRBV5-1 and TRBJ1-1, is KAGVTQTPRYLIKTRGQQVTLSCSPISGHRSVSWYQQTPGQGLQFLFEYFSETQRNKGNFPGRFSGRQFSNSRSEMNVSTLELGDSALYLCASRKTGTTNTEAFFGQGTRLTVV.

The V gene is TRBV28, the J gene TRBJ1-5; 12 nucleotides line up with TRBD1. The CDR3 contains 15 residues. V was clipped by 7 bases and J by 5 bases; unmatched bases: 6. Per germline, CDR1 MDHEN and CDR2 SYDVKM. CDR3 DNA sequence: TGTGCCAGCAACTCCGGGACAGGGGGCGATCAGCCCCAGCATTTT. This gives the protein CASNSGTGGDQPQHF.

The rearrangement links TRBV7-7 to TRBJ2-5; TRBD2 agrees at 7 bases. The CDR3 length is 15 residues. Germline CDR1 and CDR2: SSHAT and FNYEAQ (reference sequence). The junction had 3 bases not matched to a gene; V was cut back by 1 base and J by 1 base. The CDR3 sequence is CASSLEAGPQETQYF. The CDR3 DNA reads TGTGCCAGCAGCTTAGAAGCGGGGCCCCAAGAGACCCAGTACTTC.

The CDR3 coding sequence is TGTGCCAGCAGCCCAGTTTCTAGCACAGATACGCAGTATTTT. Its translation is CASSPVSSTDTQYF. The rearrangement uses TRBV6-6 and TRBJ2-3; D unresolved. The CDR3 extends over 14 amino acids. Trimming stripped 6 bases from V and 0 bases from J, with 10 bases between. Germline V lookup: CDR1 MNHNY, CDR2 SVGAGI (reference sequence).

The chain recombines TRBV9 with TRBJ1-1, with 7 positions matching TRBD1. In germline, CDR1 is SGDLS, CDR2 YYNGEE. The ends lost 0 bases at V and 2 bases at J; junction bases unmatched: 10. CDR3 size: 17 residues. The CDR3 region has the DNA TGTGCCAGCAGCGTAGGCGCAGGGGGGTCCGGAAACACTGAAGCTTTCTTT. Protein product: CASSVGAGGSGNTEAFF.

The chain couples TRBV9 to TRBJ2-1; weak D call: TRBD2 (6 bases). The germline V gene has CDR1 SGDLS and CDR2 YYNGEE. The CDR3 totals 15 residues. V dropped 3 bases and J dropped 7 bases, with 17 bases sitting between them. This CDR3 reads CASSGGRVAANEQFF. Written as DNA, the CDR3 is TGTGCCAGCAGCGGGGGTAGGGTAGCGGCTAATGAGCAGTTCTTC.

The chain links TRBV30 to TRBJ1-3; D is possibly TRBD1 (6 bases). Trimming removed 0 bases at V and 0 bases at J, with 9 bases between. CDR3 length equals 15 residues. Per germline, CDR1 GTSNPN and CDR2 SVGIG (reference sequence). CDR3 sequence reads: CAWSVDRNSGNTIYF. The CDR3 region has the DNA TGTGCCTGGAGTGTCGACAGGAACTCTGGAAACACCATATATTTT.